This T cell receptor beta chain was retrieved from a study of tumor-infiltrating lymphocytes in primary liver carcinoma. Overall study findings and caveats: Detection in all five tumor regions applied to only about 7-25% of top clones. Tumor-adjacent and tumor-blood pairs shared less of their repertoires than tumor region pairs shared.

This clonotype was recorded once. The antigen remains undetermined. The junction and the germline gene differ at one end; a read error may be behind it. TCR beta cDNA was made from approximately 500 ng total RNA with a constant-region primer. Three nested multiplex PCR rounds, a slightly modified ARM-PCR method, built the TCR beta libraries. The opening two PCR rounds, about 10 cycles each, paired TRBV1-TRBV30 forward primers with a C-beta reverse primer. TCRdb passed the multiplex PCR reads through MiXCR, listing each CDR3 protein once. The sample carries approximately 190,000 distinct CDR3 sequences, 70% to 90% recorded once. CDR1 MNHNY and CDR2 SVGAGI come from the germline V gene (reference sequence). The CDR3 runs to 15 residues. Co-extracting RNA and DNA was done with roughly 17-33 mg of unsorted bulk tissue as input. Among the patients, all had chronic HBV infection and none had been treated.

Material: tumor tissue from primary liver carcinoma. The rearrangement links TRBV6-6 to TRBJ2-1, with D maybe TRBD2 (6 bases). The TCR comes from a man in his forties with primary liver carcinoma and hepatitis B virus infection. The CDR3 protein is CASSHSEETGDEQLF. The DNA of the CDR3 is TGTGCCAGCAGTCACTCTGAAGAGACGGGAGATGAGCAGTTGTTC.